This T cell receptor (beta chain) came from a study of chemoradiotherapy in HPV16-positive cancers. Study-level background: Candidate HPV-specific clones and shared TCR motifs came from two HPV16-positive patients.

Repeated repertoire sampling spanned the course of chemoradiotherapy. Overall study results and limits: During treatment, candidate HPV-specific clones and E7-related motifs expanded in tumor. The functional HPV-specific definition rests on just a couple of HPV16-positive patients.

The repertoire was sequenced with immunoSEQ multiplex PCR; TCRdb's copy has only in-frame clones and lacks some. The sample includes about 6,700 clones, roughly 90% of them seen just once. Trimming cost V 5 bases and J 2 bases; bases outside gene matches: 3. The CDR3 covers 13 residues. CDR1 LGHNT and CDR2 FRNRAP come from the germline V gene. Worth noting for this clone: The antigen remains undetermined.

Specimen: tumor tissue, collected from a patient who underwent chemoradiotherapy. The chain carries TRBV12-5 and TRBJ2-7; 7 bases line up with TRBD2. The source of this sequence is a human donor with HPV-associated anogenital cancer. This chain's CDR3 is CASGGGEAYEQYF. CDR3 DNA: TGTGCTAGTGGTGGGGGGGAGGCCTACGAGCAGTACTTC.